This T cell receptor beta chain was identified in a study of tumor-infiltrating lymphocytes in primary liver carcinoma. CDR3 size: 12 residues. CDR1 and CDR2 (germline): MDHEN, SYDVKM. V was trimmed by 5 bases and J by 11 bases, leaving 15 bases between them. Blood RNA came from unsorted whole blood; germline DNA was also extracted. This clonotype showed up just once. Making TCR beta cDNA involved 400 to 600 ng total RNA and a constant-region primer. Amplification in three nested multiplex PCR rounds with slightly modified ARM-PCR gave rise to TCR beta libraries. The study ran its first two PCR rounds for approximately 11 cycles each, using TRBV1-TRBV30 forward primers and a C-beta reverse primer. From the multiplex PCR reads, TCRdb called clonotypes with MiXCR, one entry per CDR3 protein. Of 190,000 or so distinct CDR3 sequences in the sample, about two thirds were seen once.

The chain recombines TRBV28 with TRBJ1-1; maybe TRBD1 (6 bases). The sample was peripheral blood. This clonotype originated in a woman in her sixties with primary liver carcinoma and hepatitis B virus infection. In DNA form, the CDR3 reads TGTGCCAGCAGTCTAACAGGGTTGGGGGCTTTCTTT. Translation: CASSLTGLGAFF.